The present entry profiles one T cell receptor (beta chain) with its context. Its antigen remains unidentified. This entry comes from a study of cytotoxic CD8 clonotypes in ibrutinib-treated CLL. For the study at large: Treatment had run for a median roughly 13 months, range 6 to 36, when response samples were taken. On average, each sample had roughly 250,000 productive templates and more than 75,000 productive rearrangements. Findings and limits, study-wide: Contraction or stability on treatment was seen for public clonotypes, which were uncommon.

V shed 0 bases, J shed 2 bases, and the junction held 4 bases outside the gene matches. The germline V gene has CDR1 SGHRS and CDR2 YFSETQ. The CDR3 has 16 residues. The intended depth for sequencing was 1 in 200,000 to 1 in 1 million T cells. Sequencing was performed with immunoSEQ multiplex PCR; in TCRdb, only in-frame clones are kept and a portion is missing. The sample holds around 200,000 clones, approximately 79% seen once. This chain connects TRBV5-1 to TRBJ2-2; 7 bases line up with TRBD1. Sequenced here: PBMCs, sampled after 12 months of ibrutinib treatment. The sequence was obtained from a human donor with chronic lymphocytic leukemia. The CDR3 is CASSLADRRNTGELFF. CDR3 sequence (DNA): TGCGCCAGCAGCTTGGCGGACAGGAGAAACACCGGGGAGCTGTTTTTT.